This T cell receptor beta chain was recovered during a study of blood T cell repertoires in COVID-19 (dated by TCRdb to 2019 to 2021). General notes on the study: Samples covering the acute and convalescent phases of COVID-19 were provided by collaborators in the United States, Italy and Spain. Subjects who had been exposed to COVID-19, were actively infected with it, or had recovered from it provided the deeply sampled blood TCRbeta repertoires that made up the dataset. HLA class I and class II types, where available, came from metadata supplied by the sample provider rather than from assay-based typing. The samples were drawn from two sources: the first 160 participants of the ongoing ImmuneRACE study, and 1,000 to 1,500 subjects contributed by 6 global collaborators. The sample metadata nearly always contained a de-identified subject ID, COVID-19 status, age in years and sex. The prospective study material was composed of cDNA or gDNA derived from T cells, B-cell-depleted T cells, or PBMCs. The repertoires were made available in a free public database intended to serve as a resource for research on the immune response to SARS-CoV-2. Findings and caveats that apply to the study as a whole: How much clinical and demographic metadata was included differed by source and by participant, and the metadata was provided uncurated.

The CDR3 numbers 16 residues from cysteine through phenylalanine. The only DNA kept is the CDR3, 48 bases in frame from the first base. Germline trimming: 3 bases from V, 0 bases from J; junction bases outside gene matches: 6. CDR1 and CDR2, looked up from the germline V gene, are SGHTS and YDEGEE. With respect to this clone: No antigen is known for it. No much larger clone is present one base from it, and per-base qualities are unavailable.

Each collaborating institution followed its own protocols to collect whole blood in K2EDTA tubes. Collaborator samples were shipped for TCRbeta analysis as frozen whole blood, isolated PBMCs, or DNA extracted from either sample type. TCRbeta CDR3 regions were amplified from genomic DNA using the immunoSEQ Assay, a bias-controlled multiplex PCR. For the original study's pipeline: The number of nucleated cells in each sample was estimated by amplification of reference gene primers within the assay. To quantify the absolute abundance of each unique TCRbeta CDR3 rearrangement, sequence reads were collapsed and filtered. For each sample, productive Simpson clonality was calculated as the square root of Simpson's diversity index across productive rearrangements. TCRdb mirrors the immuneACCESS table, restricted to in-frame sequences. Some clones are absent from its copies; in checked studies, under half trace to an unresolved V gene, and the reason for the others is unknown. V and J calls and clone size are given by that table; D and trimming were obtained from the DNA. Present in this sample are tens of thousands of clones, approximately 90% of which were seen just once. 14% of the sample belongs to the ten largest clones.

This receptor was obtained from a man in his 70s with acute or convalescent COVID-19. The rearrangement combines TRBV5-8 with TRBJ1-2, with 9 bases matching TRBD1. Sequencing was performed on peripheral blood. The bases read TGTGCCAGCAGCTGGGCGAACAGGGGGCCTAACTATGGCTACACCTTC. It specifies CASSWANRGPNYGYTF.